This TCR beta chain was sequenced during a study of blood T cell repertoires in COVID-19. Study-wide context: The samples span acute and convalescent COVID-19 from the United States, Italy and Spain. The analysed material was cDNA or gDNA that came from T cells, B-cell-depleted T cells, or PBMCs.

In the authors' methods: Researchers report that nucleated cell counts were estimated from reference gene primer amplification. TCRdb's copy holds only in-frame clones and misses some; the assay was immunoSEQ multiplex PCR. V and J calls and clone size are given by that table; D and trimming were obtained from the DNA. This table has tens of thousands of clones, 65% to 85% appearing once. This clone appeared a single time. The CDR3 is 16 amino acids. Germline assignment: CDR1 MNHEY and CDR2 SMNVEV (reference sequence). With 8 bases clipped from V and 3 bases from J, the junction kept 14 bases outside the gene matches.

This sequence originates from a man aged 50-60 years with acute or convalescent COVID-19. The chain uses TRBV27 and TRBJ1-1; 8 bases map to TRBD1. Sequencing was carried out using peripheral blood. CDR3 sequence: CASSKPRTGKDTEAFF. CDR3 DNA: TGTGCCAGCTCAAAGCCCCGGACAGGGAAGGACACTGAAGCTTTCTTT.